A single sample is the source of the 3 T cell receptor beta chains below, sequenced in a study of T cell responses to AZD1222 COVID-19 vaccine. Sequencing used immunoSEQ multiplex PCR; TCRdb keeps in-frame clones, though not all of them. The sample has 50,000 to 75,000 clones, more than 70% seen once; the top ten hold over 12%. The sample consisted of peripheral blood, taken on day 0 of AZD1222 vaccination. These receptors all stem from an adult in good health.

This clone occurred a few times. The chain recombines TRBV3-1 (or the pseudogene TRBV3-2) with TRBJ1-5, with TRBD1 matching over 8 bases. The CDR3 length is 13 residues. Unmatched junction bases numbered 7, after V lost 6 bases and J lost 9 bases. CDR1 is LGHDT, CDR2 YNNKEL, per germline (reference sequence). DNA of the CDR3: TGTGCCAGCAGTCTGACAGGGGATCGGCCCCAGCATTTT. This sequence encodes CASSLTGDRPQHF.

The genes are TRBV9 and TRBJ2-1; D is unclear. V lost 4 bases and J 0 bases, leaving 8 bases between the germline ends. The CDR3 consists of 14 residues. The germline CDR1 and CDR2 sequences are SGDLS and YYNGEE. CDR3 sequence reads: CASSQTSSYNEQFF. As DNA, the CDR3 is TGTGCCAGCAGCCAGACAAGCTCCTACAATGAGCAGTTCTTC.

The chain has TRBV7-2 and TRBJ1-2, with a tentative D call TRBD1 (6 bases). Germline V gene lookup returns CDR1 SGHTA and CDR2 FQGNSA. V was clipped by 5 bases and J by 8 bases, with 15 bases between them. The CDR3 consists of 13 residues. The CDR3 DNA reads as TGTGCCAGCAGCGCTCGGGGGGCCCTGGGCTACACCTTC. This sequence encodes CASSARGALGYTF.